The TCR beta chain under discussion was sequenced for a study of T cells after yellow fever vaccination. The overall study: Preparation of fractions with low cell numbers was performed using SMART-Seq v4 Ultra Low Input.

This clonotype was counted between two and nine times. A process of 5'RACE template switching, which added a universal primer site and UMIs, was used to make TCR cDNA. TCRdb used MiXCR to reprocess the 5' RACE reads, holding one entry per CDR3 protein. Here the sample spans some 160,000 distinct CDR3 sequences, roughly 9% being singletons. Here the sequenced sample was CD8+ T cells sorted from PBMCs, taken 45 days after the yellow fever booster vaccination. This TCR came from a man between 18 and 29 years old who received the YFV17D yellow fever vaccine.

The CDR3 DNA sequence: TGTGCCAGCAGCCAAGATTTTGGGACAGAGCCTGAAAAACTGTTTTTT. The encoded protein is CASSQDFGTEPEKLFF. V usage is TRBV4-2 and J usage is TRBJ1-4; 7 bases agree with TRBD1. The CDR3 extends over 16 amino acids. J gave up 7 bases and V 0 bases, and 8 bases lay outside the gene matches. Germline CDR1 and CDR2: LGHNA and YNFKEQ.